The entry below gives a single T cell receptor (beta chain) sequence along with its context. Its antigen is undetermined. This entry belongs to a study of radiotherapy plus CTLA-4 blockade in lung cancer. Background on the study: An objective response was seen in about 18% of patients, and disease control in about 31%. Study-level results: Interferon-beta, together with early blood T cell clone dynamics, reportedly best predicted response. Once radiotherapy plus ipilimumab had been given, TCR clones derived from tumor expanded in blood.

J lost 7 bases, V lost 2 bases, and 7 bases had no gene match. CDR1 and CDR2 from the germline V gene are MNHEY and SVGAGI. The CDR3 covers 14 residues. The data were produced by immunoSEQ multiplex PCR, yet TCRdb's version contains in-frame clones alone and is incomplete. Of 75,000 to 95,000 clones in the sample, about three quarters were seen once. Enrolled patients, whose metastatic non-small-cell lung cancer was chemo-refractory, received focal radiation plus CTLA-4 blockade with ipilimumab. The clonotype was recovered from a human donor with non-small cell lung cancer that progressed on radiotherapy plus ipilimumab. The specimen was peripheral blood, collected from a patient treated with radiotherapy plus ipilimumab. The genes are TRBV6-5 and TRBJ2-5; 7 bases fit TRBD2. The CDR3 region is CASSYGSSGLTQYF. The CDR3 bases are TGTGCCAGCAGTTACGGGTCTAGCGGACTGACCCAGTACTTC.